This T cell receptor (beta chain) was retrieved from a study of cytomegalovirus exposure and HLA in healthy donors. Overall study results and limits: At a 0.05 false discovery rate, a later analysis found 16,951 TCR beta sequences to be associated with HLA alleles.

Healthy bone marrow donors made up the donors. Use of 60 Vbeta and 13 Jbeta primers characterized the PCR. Original methodology: Unique TCR beta chains totaled some 81 million in a later count, with approximately 11 million of them shared. Using immunoSEQ multiplex PCR, the repertoire was profiled, and TCRdb retains in-frame clones only, with some absent. V and J calls and clone size come straight from that table; D and trimming were deduced from the DNA. The data hold 150,000 to 200,000 clones, with around 86% observed a single time. A word on this clone: Its antigen is as yet unknown.

Sequenced: PBMCs. This receptor was obtained from a man aged 50-60 years in good health and CMV-seropositive.

For the CDR3, the DNA is TGCGCCAGCAGCCAAGATCCATCTAGCGGCGCAGATACGCAGTATTTT. Its translation is CASSQDPSSGADTQYF. The chain couples TRBV4-3 to TRBJ2-3; TRBD2 aligns across 7 bases. This CDR3 is 16 amino acids long. With V trimmed by 0 bases and J by 4 bases, 7 bases remained unmatched. CDR1 is LGHNA and CDR2 is YSLEER in the germline V gene.